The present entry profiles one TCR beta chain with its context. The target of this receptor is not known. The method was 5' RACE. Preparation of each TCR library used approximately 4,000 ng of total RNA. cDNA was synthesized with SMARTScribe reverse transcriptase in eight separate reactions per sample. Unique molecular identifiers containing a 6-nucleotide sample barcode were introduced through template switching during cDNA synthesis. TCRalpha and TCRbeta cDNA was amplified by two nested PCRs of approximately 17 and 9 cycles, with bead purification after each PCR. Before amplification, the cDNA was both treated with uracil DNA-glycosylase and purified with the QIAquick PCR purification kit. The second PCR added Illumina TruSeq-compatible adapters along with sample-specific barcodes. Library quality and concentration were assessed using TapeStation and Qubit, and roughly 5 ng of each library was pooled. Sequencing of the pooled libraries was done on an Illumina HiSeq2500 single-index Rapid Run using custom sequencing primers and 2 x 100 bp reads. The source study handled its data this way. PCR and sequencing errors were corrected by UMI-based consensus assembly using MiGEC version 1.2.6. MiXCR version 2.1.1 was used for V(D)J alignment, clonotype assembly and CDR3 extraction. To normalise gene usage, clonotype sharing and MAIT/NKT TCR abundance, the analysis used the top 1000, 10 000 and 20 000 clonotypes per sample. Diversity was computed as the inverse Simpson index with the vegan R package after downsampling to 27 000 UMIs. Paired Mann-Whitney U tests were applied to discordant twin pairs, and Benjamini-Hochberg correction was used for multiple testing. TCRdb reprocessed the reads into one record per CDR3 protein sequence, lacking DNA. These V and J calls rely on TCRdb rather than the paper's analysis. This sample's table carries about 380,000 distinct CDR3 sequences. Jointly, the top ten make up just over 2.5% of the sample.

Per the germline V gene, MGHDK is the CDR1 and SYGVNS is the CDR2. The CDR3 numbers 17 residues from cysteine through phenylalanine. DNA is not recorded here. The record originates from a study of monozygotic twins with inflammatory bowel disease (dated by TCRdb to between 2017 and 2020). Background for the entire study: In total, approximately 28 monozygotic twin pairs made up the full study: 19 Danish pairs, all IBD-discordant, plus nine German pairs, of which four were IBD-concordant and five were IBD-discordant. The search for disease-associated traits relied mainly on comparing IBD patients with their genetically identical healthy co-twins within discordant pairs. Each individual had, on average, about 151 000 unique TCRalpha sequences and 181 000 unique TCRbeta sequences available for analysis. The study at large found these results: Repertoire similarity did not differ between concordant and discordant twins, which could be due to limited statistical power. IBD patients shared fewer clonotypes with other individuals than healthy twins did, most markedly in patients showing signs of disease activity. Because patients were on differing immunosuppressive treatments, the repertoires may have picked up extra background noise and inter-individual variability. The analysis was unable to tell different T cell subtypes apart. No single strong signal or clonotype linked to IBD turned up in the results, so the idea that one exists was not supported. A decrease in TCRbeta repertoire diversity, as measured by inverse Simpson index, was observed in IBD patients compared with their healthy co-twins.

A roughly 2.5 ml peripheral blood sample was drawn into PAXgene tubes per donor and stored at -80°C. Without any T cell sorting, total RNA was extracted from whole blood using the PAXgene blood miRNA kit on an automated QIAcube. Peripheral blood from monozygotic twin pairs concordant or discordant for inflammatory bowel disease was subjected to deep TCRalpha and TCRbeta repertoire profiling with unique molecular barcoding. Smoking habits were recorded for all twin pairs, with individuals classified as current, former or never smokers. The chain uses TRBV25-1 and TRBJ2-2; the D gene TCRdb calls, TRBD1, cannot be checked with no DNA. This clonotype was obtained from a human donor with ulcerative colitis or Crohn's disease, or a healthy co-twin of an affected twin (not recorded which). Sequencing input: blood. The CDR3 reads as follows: CDSSEFSGTGGPWELFF.